This T cell receptor beta chain was documented in a study of blood T cell repertoires in COVID-19. Per the study methods: How many nucleated cells were present was estimated from reference gene primer amplification. Measured with immunoSEQ multiplex PCR; TCRdb has only the in-frame clones, and not every one. V, J and clone size are taken as reported in that table, and D and trimming were inferred from the DNA itself. The top ten clones hold about 2.5% of a sample with 200,000 to 300,000 clones, 70% to 90% of them seen once. Germline V gene lookup returns CDR1 SQVTM and CDR2 ANQGSEA. There are 13 residues in the CDR3. V lost 4 bases, J lost 4 bases, and 13 bases lay in between.

Material: peripheral blood. The receptor was isolated from a woman in her fifties or sixties with acute or convalescent COVID-19. V gene TRBV29-1 combines with J gene TRBJ1-2, with D possibly TRBD1 on 5 matching bases. The CDR3 DNA reads as TGCAGCGTTGCTCAGACAGAGTCCTATGGCTACACCTTC. As protein: CSVAQTESYGYTF.